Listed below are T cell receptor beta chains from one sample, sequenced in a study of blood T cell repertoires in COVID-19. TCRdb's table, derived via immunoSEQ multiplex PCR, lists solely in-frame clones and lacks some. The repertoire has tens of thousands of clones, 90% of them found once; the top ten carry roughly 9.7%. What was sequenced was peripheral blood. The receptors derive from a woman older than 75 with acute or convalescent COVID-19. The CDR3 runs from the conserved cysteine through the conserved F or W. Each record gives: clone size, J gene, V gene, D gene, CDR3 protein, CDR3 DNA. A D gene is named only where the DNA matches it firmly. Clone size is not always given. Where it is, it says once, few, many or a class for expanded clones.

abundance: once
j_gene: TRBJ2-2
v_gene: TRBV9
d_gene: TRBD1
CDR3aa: CASSHTHGTGNTGELFF
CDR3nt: TGTGCCAGCAGCCACACGCACGGGACAGGGAACACCGGGGAGCTGTTTTTT

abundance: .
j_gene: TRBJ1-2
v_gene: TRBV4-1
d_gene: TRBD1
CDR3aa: CASSHDAGTGNYGYTF
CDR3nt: TGCGCCAGCAGCCACGACGCCGGGACAGGGAACTATGGCTACACCTTC

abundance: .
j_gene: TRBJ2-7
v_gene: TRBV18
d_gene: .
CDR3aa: CASSRNNAGLYEQYF
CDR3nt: TGTGCCAGCTCACGCAATAACGCAGGCCTCTACGAGCAGTACTTC

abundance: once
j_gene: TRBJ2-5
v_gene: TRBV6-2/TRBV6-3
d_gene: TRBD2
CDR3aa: CASSGISPGTSGGTQYF
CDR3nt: TGTGCCAGCAGTGGAATTAGCCCCGGGACTAGCGGGGGGACCCAGTACTTC

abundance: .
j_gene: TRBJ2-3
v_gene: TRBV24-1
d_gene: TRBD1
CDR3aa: CATSDRQGDFADTQYF
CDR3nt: TGTGCCACCAGTGATCGACAGGGAGACTTTGCAGATACGCAGTATTTT

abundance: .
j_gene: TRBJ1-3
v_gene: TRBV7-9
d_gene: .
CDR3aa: CASSRAPGNTIYF
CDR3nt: TGTGCCAGCAGCCGCGCTCCTGGAAACACCATATATTTT

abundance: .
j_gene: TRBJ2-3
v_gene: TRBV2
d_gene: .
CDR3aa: CASGDPSVDTQYF
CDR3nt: TGTGCCAGCGGGGACCCTAGCGTTGATACGCAGTATTTT

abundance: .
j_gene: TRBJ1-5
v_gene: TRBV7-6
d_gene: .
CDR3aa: CASSPNQGSNQPQHF
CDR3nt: TGTGCCAGCAGTCCGAATCAGGGGAGCAATCAGCCCCAGCATTTT

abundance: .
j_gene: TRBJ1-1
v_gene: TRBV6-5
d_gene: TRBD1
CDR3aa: CASSRGTGRLTEAFF
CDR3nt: TGTGCCAGCAGTAGGGGGACAGGGAGGTTGACTGAAGCTTTCTTT

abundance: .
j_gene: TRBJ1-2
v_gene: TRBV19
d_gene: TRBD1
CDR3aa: CASRLPRDRASNYGYTF
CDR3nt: TGTGCCAGTAGACTTCCTCGGGACAGGGCCTCTAACTATGGCTACACCTTC

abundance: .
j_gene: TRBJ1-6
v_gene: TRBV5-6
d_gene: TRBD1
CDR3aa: CASSLLGQGAKNNSPLHF
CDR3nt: TGTGCCAGCAGCTTGTTGGGACAGGGGGCGAAGAATAATTCACCCCTCCACTTT

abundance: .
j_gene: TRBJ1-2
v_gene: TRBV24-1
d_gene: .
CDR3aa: CATSDRGQNYGYTF
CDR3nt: TGTGCCACCAGTGATCGAGGACAGAACTATGGCTACACCTTC

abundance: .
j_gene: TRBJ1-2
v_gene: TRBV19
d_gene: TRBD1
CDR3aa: CASSRDRSNYGYTF
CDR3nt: TGTGCCAGTAGTAGGGACAGGAGTAACTATGGCTACACCTTC

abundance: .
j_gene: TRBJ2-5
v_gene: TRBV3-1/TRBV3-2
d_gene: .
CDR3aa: CASSLGTGRETQYF
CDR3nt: TGTGCCAGCAGCCTCGGGACTGGGAGGGAGACCCAGTACTTC

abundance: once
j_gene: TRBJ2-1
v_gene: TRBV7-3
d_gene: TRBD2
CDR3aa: CASSDLGGSYNEQFF
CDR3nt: TGTGCCAGCAGCGACCTGGGAGGGTCCTACAATGAGCAGTTCTTC

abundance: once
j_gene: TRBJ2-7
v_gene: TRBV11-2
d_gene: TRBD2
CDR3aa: CASSYDPGLAAYEQYF
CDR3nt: TGTGCCAGCAGCTACGATCCGGGACTAGCAGCCTACGAGCAGTACTTC

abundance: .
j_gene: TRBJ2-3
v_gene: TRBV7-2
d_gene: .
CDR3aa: CASSWLAASTDTQYF
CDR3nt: TGTGCCAGCAGCTGGCTAGCAGCTAGCACAGATACGCAGTATTTT

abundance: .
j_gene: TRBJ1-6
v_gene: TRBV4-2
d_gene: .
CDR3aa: CASSQEGGLNSPLHF
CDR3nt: TGTGCCAGCAGCCAAGAGGGGGGGCTTAATTCACCCCTCCACTTT

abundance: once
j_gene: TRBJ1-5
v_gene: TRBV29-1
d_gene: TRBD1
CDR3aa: CSVVGRGGQINQPQHF
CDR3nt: TGCAGCGTTGTCGGAAGAGGGGGACAGATTAATCAGCCCCAGCATTTT

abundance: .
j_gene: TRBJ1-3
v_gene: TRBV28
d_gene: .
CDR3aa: CASTPGQSSGNTIYF
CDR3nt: TGTGCCAGCACCCCGGGACAAAGCTCTGGAAACACCATATATTTT